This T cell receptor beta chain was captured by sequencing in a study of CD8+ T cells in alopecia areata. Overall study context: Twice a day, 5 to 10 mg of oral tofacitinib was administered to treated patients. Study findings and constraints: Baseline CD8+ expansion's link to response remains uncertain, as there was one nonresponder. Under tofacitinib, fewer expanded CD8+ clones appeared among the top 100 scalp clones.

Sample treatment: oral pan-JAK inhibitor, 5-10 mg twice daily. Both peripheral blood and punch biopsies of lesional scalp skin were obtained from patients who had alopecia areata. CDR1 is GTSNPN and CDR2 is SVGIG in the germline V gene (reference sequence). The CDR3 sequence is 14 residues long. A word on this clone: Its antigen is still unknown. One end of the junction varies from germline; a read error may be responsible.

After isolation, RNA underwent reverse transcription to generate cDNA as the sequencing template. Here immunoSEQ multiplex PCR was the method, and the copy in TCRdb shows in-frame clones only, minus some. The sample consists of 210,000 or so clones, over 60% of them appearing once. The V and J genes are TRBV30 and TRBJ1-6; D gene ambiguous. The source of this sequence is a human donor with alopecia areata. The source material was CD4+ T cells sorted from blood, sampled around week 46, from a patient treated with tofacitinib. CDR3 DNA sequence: TGTGCCTGGGGTGTGTCGAGAGCTAATTCACCCCTCCACTTT. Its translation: CAWGVSRANSPLHF.